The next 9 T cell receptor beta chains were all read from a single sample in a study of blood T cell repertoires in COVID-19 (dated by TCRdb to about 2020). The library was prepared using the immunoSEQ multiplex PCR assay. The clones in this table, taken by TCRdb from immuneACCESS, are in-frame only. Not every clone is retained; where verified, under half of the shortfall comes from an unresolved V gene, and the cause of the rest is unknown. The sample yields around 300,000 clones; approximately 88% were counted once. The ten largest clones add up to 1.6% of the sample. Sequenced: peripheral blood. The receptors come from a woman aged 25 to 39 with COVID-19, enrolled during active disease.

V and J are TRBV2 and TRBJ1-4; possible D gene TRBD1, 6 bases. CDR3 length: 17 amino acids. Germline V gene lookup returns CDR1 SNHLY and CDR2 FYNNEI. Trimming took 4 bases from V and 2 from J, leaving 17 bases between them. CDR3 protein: CASSVSRGVRTNEKLFF. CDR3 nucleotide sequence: TGTGCCAGCAGTGTTTCCAGGGGCGTTCGGACTAATGAAAAACTGTTTTTT.

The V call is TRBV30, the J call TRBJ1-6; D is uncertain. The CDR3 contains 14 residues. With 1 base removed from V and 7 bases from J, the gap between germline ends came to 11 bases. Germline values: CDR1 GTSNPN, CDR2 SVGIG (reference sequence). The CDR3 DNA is TGTGCCTGGAGTGACCGGACTGGGAATTCACCCCTCCACTTT. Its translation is CAWSDRTGNSPLHF.

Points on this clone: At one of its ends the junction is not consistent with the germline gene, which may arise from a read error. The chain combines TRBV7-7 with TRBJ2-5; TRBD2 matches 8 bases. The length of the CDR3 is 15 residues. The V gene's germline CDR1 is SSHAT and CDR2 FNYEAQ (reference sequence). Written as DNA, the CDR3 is TGTGCTAGCAGCTCGGGAGGGACACCCCAAGAGACCCAGTACTTC. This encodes CASSSGGTPQETQYF. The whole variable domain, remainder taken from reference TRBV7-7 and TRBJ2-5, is GAGVSQSPRYKVTKRGQDVTLRCDPISSHATLYWYQQALGQGPEFLTYFNYEAQPDKSGLPSDRFSAERPEGSISTLTIQRTEQRDSAMYRCASSSGGTPQETQYFGPGTRLLVL.

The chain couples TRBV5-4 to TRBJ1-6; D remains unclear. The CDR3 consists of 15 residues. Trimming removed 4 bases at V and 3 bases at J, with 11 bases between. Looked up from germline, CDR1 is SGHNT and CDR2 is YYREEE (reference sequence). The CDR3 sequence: CASSHDTYYNSPLHF. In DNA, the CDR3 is TGTGCCAGCAGCCATGACACCTACTATAATTCACCCCTCCACTTT.

The CDR3: CASSLNRVNYGYTF. As DNA, the CDR3 is TGCGCCAGCAGCTTGAATCGGGTTAACTATGGCTACACCTTC. The chain has TRBV5-1 and TRBJ1-2; D remains ambiguous. Trimming removed 1 base at V and 1 base at J, with 8 bases between. CDR3 size: 14 residues. Germline-derived CDR1 and CDR2 are SGHRS and YFSETQ. The full variable domain, completed using reference TRBV5-1 and TRBJ1-2, is KAGVTQTPRYLIKTRGQQVTLSCSPISGHRSVSWYQQTPGQGLQFLFEYFSETQRNKGNFPGRFSGRQFSNSRSEMNVSTLELGDSALYLCASSLNRVNYGYTFGSGTRLTVV.

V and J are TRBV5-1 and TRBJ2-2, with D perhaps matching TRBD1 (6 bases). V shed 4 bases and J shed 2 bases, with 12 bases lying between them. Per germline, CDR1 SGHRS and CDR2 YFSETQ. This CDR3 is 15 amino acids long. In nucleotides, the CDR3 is TGCGCCAGCAGCCGTAGGGGGTTAAACACCGGGGAGCTGTTTTTT. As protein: CASSRRGLNTGELFF.

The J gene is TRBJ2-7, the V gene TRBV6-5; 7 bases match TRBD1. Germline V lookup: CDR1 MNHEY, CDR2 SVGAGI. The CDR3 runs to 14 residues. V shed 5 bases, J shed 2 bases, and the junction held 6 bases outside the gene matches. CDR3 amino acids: CASSNHRGPYEQYF. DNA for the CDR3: TGTGCCAGCAGTAACCACAGGGGACCCTACGAGCAGTACTTC.

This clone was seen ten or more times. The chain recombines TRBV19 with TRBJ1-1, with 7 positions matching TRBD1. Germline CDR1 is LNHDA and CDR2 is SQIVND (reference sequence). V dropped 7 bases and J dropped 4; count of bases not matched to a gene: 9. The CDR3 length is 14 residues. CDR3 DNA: TGTGCCAGTAAAGAATTACCAGGGGGCACTGAAGCTTTCTTT. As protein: CASKELPGGTEAFF.

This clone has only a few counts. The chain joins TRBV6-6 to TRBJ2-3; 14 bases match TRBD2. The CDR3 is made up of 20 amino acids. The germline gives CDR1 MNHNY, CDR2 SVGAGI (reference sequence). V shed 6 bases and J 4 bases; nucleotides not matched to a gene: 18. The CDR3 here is CASSKRAGTSGGRRPDTQYF. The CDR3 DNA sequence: TGTGCCAGCAGCAAACGAGCCGGGACTAGCGGGGGACGCCGCCCAGATACGCAGTATTTT.